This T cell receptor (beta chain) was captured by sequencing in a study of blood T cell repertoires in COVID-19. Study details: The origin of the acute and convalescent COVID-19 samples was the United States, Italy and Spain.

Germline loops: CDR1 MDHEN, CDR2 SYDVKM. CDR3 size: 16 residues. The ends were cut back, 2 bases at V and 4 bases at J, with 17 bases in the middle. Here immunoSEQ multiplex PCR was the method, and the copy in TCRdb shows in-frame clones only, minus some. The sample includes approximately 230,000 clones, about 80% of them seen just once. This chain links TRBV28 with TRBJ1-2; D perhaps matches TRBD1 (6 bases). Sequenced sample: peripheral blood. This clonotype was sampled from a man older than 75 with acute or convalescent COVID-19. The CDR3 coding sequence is TGTGCCAGCAGTTTAGGTCTCACAGGGTATACCTATGGCTACACCTTC. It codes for CASSLGLTGYTYGYTF.